The sequence of this TCR beta chain was determined in a study of blood T cell repertoires in COVID-19. Study-wide context: The United States, Italy and Spain were the sources of the acute and convalescent COVID-19 samples.

In the authors' workflow: Reference gene primer amplification gave nucleated cell count estimates. Clones were read by immunoSEQ multiplex PCR, and TCRdb kept only the in-frame ones, dropping some. V and J calls and clone size follow that table, whereas D and trimming were derived from the DNA. The sample lists just under 35,000 clones, over 90% occurring once. Germline CDR1 reads SNHLY; CDR2 reads FYNNEI. V lost 3 bases, J lost 2 bases, and 12 bases lay in between. This CDR3 contains 15 residues. The sequenced sample consisted of peripheral blood. The chain employs TRBV2 and TRBJ2-3; perhaps TRBD1 as D (6 bases). This sequence was found in a man between 60 and 70 years old with active or convalescent COVID-19. The chain's CDR3 is CASSDEDSFTDTQYF. The CDR3 nucleotides are TGTGCCAGCAGTGATGAGGACAGCTTCACAGATACGCAGTATTTT.